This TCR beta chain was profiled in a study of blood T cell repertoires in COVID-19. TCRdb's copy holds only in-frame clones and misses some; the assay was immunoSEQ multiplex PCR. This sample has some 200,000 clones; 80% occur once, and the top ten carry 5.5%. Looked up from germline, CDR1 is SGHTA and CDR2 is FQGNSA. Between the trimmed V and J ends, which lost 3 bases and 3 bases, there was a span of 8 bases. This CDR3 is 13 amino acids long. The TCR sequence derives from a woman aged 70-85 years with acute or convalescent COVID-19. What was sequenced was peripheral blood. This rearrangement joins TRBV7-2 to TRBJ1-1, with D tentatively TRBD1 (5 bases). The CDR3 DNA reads TGTGCCAGCAGCTTCGGGGGGGACACTGAAGCTTTCTTT. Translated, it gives CASSFGGDTEAFF.